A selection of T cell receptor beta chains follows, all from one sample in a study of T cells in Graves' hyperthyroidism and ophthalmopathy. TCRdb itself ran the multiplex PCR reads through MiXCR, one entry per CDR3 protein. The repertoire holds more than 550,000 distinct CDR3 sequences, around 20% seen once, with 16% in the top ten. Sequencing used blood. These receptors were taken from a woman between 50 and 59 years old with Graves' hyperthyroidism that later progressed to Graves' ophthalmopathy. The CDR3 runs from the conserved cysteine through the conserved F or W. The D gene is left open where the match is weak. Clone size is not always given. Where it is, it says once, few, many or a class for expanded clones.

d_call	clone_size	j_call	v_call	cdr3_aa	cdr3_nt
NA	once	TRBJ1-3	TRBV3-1	CASSPGTPHTIYF	TGTGCCAGCAGCCCAGGGACTCCCCACACCATATATTTT
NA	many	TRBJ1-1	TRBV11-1	CASSLRDLNTEAFF	TGTGCCAGCAGCCTCAGGGACCTCAACACTGAAGCTTTCTTT
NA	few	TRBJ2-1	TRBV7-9	CASSPLLNNEQFF	TGTGCCAGCAGCCCCCTCTTGAACAATGAGCAGTTCTTC
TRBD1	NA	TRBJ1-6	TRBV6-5	CASSYRDSNNSPLHF	TGTGCCAGCAGTTACAGGGACAGCAATAATTCACCCCTCCACTTT
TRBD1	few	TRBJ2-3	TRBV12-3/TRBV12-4	CASSTGGLGTDTRYF	TGTGCCAGCAGTACAGGCGGGTTGGGGACAGATACGCGGTATTTT
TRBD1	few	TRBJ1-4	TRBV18	CASSPNSGQHNEKLFF	TGTGCCAGCTCACCAAATTCGGGACAGCATAATGAAAAACTGTTTTTT
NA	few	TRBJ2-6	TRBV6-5	CASSYGQTLGANVLTF	TGTGCCAGCAGTTATGGGCAGACCCTAGGGGCCAACGTCCTGACTTTC
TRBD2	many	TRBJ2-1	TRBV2	CASREPTSGGYNEQFF	TGTGCCAGCAGGGAACCGACTAGCGGGGGCTACAATGAGCAGTTCTTC
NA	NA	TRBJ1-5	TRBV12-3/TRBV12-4	CASRSGTKNQPQHF	TGTGCCAGCCGTTCCGGGACAAAGAATCAGCCCCAGCATTTT
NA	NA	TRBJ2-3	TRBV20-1	CSAIRTSSGLTDTQYF	TGCAGTGCTATTCGGACCTCCTCGGGCCTCACAGATACGCAGTATTTT
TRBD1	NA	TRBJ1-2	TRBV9	CASSAGTADGYTF	TGTGCCAGCAGCGCCGGGACAGCGGATGGCTACACCTTC
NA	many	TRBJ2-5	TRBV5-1	CASSLAGARQETQYF	TGCGCCAGCAGCTTGGCCGGGGCACGCCAAGAGACCCAGTACTTC
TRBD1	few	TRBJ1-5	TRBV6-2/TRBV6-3	CASSYGQGIYSNQPQHF	TGTGCCAGCAGTTACGGACAGGGAATCTATAGCAATCAGCCCCAGCATTTT
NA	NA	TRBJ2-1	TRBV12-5	CASGLLGSGPYNEQFF	TGTGCTAGTGGCCTGTTAGGGTCAGGTCCCTACAATGAGCAGTTCTTC
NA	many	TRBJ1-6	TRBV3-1	CASSEYPRSPLHF	TGTGCCAGCAGTGAGTACCCTCGTTCACCCCTCCACTTT
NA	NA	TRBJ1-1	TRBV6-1	CASSARPGHSTEAFF	TGTGCCAGCAGTGCAAGGCCGGGGCATAGCACTGAAGCTTTCTTT
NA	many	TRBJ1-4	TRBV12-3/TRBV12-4	CASSLRGSEKLFF	TGTGCCAGCAGTTTACGGGGGAGTGAAAAACTGTTTTTT
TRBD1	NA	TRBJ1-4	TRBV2	CASSPGTGANNEKLFF	TGTGCCAGCAGTCCAGGGACAGGGGCGAATAATGAAAAACTGTTTTTT
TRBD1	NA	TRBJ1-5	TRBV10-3	CAISPDRDSNQPQHF	TGTGCCATCAGTCCCGACAGGGATAGCAATCAGCCCCAGCATTTT
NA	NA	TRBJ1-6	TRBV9	CASSGTGGRSYNSPLHF	TGTGCCAGCAGCGGGACCGGGGGACGCTCCTATAATTCACCCCTCCACTTT